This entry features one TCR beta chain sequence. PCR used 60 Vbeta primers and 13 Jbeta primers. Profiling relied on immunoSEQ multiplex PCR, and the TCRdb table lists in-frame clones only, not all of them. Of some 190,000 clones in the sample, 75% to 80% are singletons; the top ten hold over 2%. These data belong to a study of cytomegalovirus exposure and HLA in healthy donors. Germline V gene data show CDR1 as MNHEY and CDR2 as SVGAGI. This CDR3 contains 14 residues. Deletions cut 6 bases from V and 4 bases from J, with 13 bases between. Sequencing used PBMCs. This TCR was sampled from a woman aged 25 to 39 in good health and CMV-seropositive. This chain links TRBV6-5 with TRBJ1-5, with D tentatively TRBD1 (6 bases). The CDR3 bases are TGTGCCAGCAGACAGGGAATAGGGAATCAGCCCCAGCATTTT. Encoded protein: CASRQGIGNQPQHF.